What follows is one T cell receptor beta chain and its context. The data belong to a study of T cells in localized non-small cell lung cancer. Clones were read by immunoSEQ multiplex PCR, and TCRdb kept only the in-frame ones, dropping some. Seen here are around 35,000 clones, 85% to 95% observed once, and the top ten hold 7.9%. Sequencing used peripheral blood, obtained before any cancer treatment. The clonotype comes from a female donor of 60 years or more with stage I lung adenocarcinoma.

The CDR3: CSVEPRTGESTEAFF. In DNA form, the CDR3 reads TGCAGCGTTGAACCCCGGACAGGCGAATCCACTGAAGCTTTCTTT. The chain joins TRBV29-1 to TRBJ1-1; 7 bases agree with TRBD1. This CDR3 spans 15 amino acids. V shed 2 bases and J 4 bases; nucleotides not matched to a gene: 10. CDR1 and CDR2 from the germline V gene are SQVTM and ANQGSEA.